The rows below give T cell receptor beta chains drawn from one sample of a study of vaccination and CD4 T cells after COVID-19. In TCRdb, the PCR reads were re-called with MiXCR into one record per CDR3 protein. The profile covers about 40,000 distinct CDR3 sequences, with about 35% appearing a single time and around 6.1% taken by the ten largest. The sample was CD4+ T cells from blood, taken about 7 months after SARS-CoV-2 vaccination. Receptors were obtained from a human donor who had recovered from COVID-19. CDR3s include the opening cysteine and the closing phenylalanine or tryptophan. The D gene is left open where the match is weak. Clone size, where shown, is once, few, many, or a class for clones that have expanded.

v_call,clone_size,d_call,j_call,cdr3_nt,cdr3_aa
TRBV25-1,.,.,TRBJ2-3,TGTGCCACTTACACAGATACGCAGTATTTT,CATYTDTQYF
TRBV5-4,.,TRBD2,TRBJ2-5,TGTGCCAGCAGACTAGCGGGAGAAGAGACCCAGTACTTC,CASRLAGEETQYF
TRBV24-1,.,TRBD2,TRBJ2-3,TGTGCCACCAGTGATTTGAGAGCGGGAGATTCAGATACGCAGTATTTT,CATSDLRAGDSDTQYF
TRBV27,few,TRBD1,TRBJ1-1,TGTGCCAGCAGTTTACAGGGGGCGGGGGGGAAGAACACTGAAGCTTTCTTT,CASSLQGAGGKNTEAFF
TRBV7-6,few,.,TRBJ2-5,TGTGCCAGCAGCTTAATGGCGTCGGGAGAGACCCAGTACTTC,CASSLMASGETQYF
TRBV20-1,.,.,TRBJ2-7,TGCAGTGCAGTGGGGGTGGAGCTGCACTACGAGCAGTACTTC,CSAVGVELHYEQYF
TRBV27,.,.,TRBJ1-5,TGTGCCAGCCGAAGTTTGGGGGAGGAGCAGCCCCAGCATTTT,CASRSLGEEQPQHF
TRBV6-1,.,TRBD1,TRBJ2-5,TGTGCCAGCAGTCCGGGGGCAGGGGGCATAGAGACCCAGTACTTC,CASSPGAGGIETQYF
TRBV19,few,.,TRBJ1-1,TGTGCCAGTAGTACCCGGGACTTAACTGAAGCTTTCTTT,CASSTRDLTEAFF
TRBV10-1,.,.,TRBJ2-2,TGCGCCAGCAGCCTCGGGACCCACACCGGGGAGCTGTTTTTT,CASSLGTHTGELFF
TRBV6-5,.,.,TRBJ2-7,TGTGCCAGCAGTTACGGGGCCAGCAGCTCCTACGAGCAGTACTTC,CASSYGASSSYEQYF
TRBV7-8,.,.,TRBJ2-1,TGTGCCAGCAGCTTAGCGTGGCGGGCACCACCCCAAGGGTCCTCCTACAATGAGCAGTTCTTC,CASSLAWRAPPQGSSYNEQFF
TRBV2,.,.,TRBJ1-1,TGTGCCAGCAGTGAAGTCCTAGAGAACACTGAAGCTTTCTTT,CASSEVLENTEAFF
TRBV20-1,.,.,TRBJ1-2,TGCAGTGCGGCAGCAGAGGGCGGCTACACCTTC,CSAAAEGGYTF
TRBV28,few,TRBD1,TRBJ1-6,TGTGCCAGCGGGACCCGACAGGGACACTATAATTCACCCCTCCACTTT,CASGTRQGHYNSPLHF
TRBV28,few,.,TRBJ1-2,TGTGCCAGCAGTTCGTACGGCTACACCTTC,CASSSYGYTF
TRBV5-4,.,TRBD2,TRBJ2-1,TGTGCCAGCAGCTTGGGACTAGCGGGGGGGGCGGAGCAGTTCTTC,CASSLGLAGGAEQFF
TRBV11-3,.,TRBD1,TRBJ2-2,TGTGCCAGCAGCTTAGAACAGGGGGTCGGCGGGGAGCTGTTTTTT,CASSLEQGVGGELFF
TRBV7-9,few,.,TRBJ2-2,TGTGCCAGCAGCTTACAGCACGGGGAGCTGTTTTTT,CASSLQHGELFF
TRBV6-1,.,TRBD1,TRBJ2-1,TGTGCCAGCAGTGAAATACAGGGGAAGTACAATGAGCAGTTCTTC,CASSEIQGKYNEQFF
TRBV29-1,.,TRBD2,TRBJ2-1,TGCAGTCACCTAGCGGGAGATTCCTACAATGAGCAGTTCTTC,CSHLAGDSYNEQFF
TRBV25-1,.,.,TRBJ2-7,TGTGCCAGCAGTCTAGGTTCGGCCGAGCAGTACTTC,CASSLGSAEQYF
TRBV29-1,.,TRBD1,TRBJ1-2,TGCAGCGTTGCCGGGACAGGGGGCTTCTCGGCCTATGGCTACACCTTC,CSVAGTGGFSAYGYTF
TRBV20-1,few,.,TRBJ1-2,TGCAGTGCAGGGGCGCCACACCGCTATGGCTACACCTTC,CSAGAPHRYGYTF
TRBV7-9,few,.,TRBJ1-5,TGTGCCAGCAGCTCAGGACGGATCAATCAGCCCCAGCATTTT,CASSSGRINQPQHF
TRBV6-5,.,.,TRBJ2-6,TGTGCCAGCAGTTACTCGCGACACCCGGACGTCCTGACTTTC,CASSYSRHPDVLTF
TRBV28,few,TRBD1,TRBJ1-5,TGTGCCAGCAGTTTCAGTCCGGGACAGCCTCACAATCAGCCCCAGCATTTT,CASSFSPGQPHNQPQHF
TRBV19,.,.,TRBJ2-7,TGTGCCAGTAGTAGTTCCCTCGGACGGACGAACTACTACGAGCAGTACTTC,CASSSSLGRTNYYEQYF
TRBV7-9,.,.,TRBJ1-1,TGTGCCAGCAGCTCCAATGATCAGGGAAACACTGAAGCTTTCTTT,CASSSNDQGNTEAFF
TRBV30,.,.,TRBJ1-6,TGTGCCTGGAGTGTTGACGGTAGAAATTCACCCCTCCACTTT,CAWSVDGRNSPLHF
TRBV7-3,.,.,TRBJ2-3,TGTGCCAGCAGCTTCCAAGGCACAGATACGCAGTATTTT,CASSFQGTDTQYF
TRBV20-1,few,TRBD1,TRBJ1-2,TGCAGTGCTAGGCCGGCGGCTGGACAGGTCGACTATGGCTACACCTTC,CSARPAAGQVDYGYTF